This is a list of T cell receptor beta chains from one sample in a study of blood T cells in healthy people across ages. TCRdb re-derived calls from the 5' RACE reads in MiXCR, one entry per CDR3 protein. The data contain 380,000 or so distinct CDR3 sequences, roughly half of them singletons. Sequencing was done on a sample of blood. These receptors all come from a man in his fifties or sixties in good health. The CDR3 runs from the conserved cysteine through the conserved F or W. The order of the fields is D gene, J gene, clone size, V gene, CDR3 protein, CDR3 DNA. The D gene is left open where the match is weak. Expanded clones are given a class, and other clones once, few, many or no size at all.

>-|TRBJ2-5|-|TRBV12-3/TRBV12-4
CASSPRIARNEQYF
TGTGCCAGCAGTCCCCGAATAGCGCGCAATGAGCAGTACTTC
>TRBD1|TRBJ2-7|-|TRBV20-1
CSARDRTGGEQYF
TGCAGTGCTAGAGACCGGACAGGGGGCGAGCAGTACTTC
>TRBD2|TRBJ2-1|many|TRBV9
CASSPRAGGLNNEQFF
TGTGCCAGCAGCCCGCGGGCGGGAGGACTTAACAATGAGCAGTTCTTC
>-|TRBJ2-1|-|TRBV3-1
CASSQGTNEQFF
TGTGCCAGCAGCCAAGGGACCAATGAGCAGTTCTTC
>TRBD2|TRBJ2-1|few|TRBV20-1
CSASRTSGGHNEQFF
TGCAGTGCTAGTCGGACTAGCGGGGGGCACAATGAGCAGTTCTTC
>-|TRBJ2-7|-|TRBV5-1
CASSGQGHYEQYF
TGCGCCAGCTCGGGGCAGGGACACTACGAGCAGTACTTC
>-|TRBJ2-5|-|TRBV20-1
CSARDLLAGDSYNEQYF
TGCAGTGCTAGAGATCTCTTGGCAGGGGACTCCTACAATGAGCAGTACTTC
>TRBD1|TRBJ2-3|-|TRBV29-1
CSVGFRQGARDTQYF
TGCAGCGTTGGTTTTCGACAGGGGGCGCGAGATACGCAGTATTTT
>TRBD2|TRBJ2-2|-|TRBV4-3
CASRATSGRYGELFF
TGCGCCAGCCGTGCGACTAGCGGGAGGTACGGGGAGCTGTTTTTT
>-|TRBJ1-2|-|TRBV3-1
CASSRGAGRNYGYTF
TGTGCCAGCAGCCGGGGGGCAGGGAGGAACTATGGCTACACCTTC
>-|TRBJ2-1|-|TRBV28
CATGGGYNEQFF
TGTGCCACCGGAGGAGGGTACAATGAGCAGTTCTTC
>-|TRBJ2-7|few|TRBV5-1
CASSLLPGEYEQYF
TGCGCCAGCAGCTTGTTACCGGGAGAGTACGAGCAGTACTTC
>-|TRBJ2-1|few|TRBV5-1
CASSPIGRSDNEQFF
TGCGCCAGCAGCCCCATCGGGAGATCCGACAATGAGCAGTTCTTC
>TRBD1|TRBJ2-7|-|TRBV27
CAGSLQGANEQYF
TGTGCCGGCAGTTTACAGGGGGCGAACGAGCAGTACTTC
>-|TRBJ2-7|few|TRBV7-9
CASSPPGSSYEQYF
TGTGCCAGCAGCCCCCCCGGAAGCTCCTACGAGCAGTACTTC
>-|TRBJ1-5|-|TRBV3-1
CASSQGGLSNQPQHF
TGTGCCAGCAGCCAAGGGGGACTGAGCAATCAGCCCCAGCATTTT
>-|TRBJ2-1|-|TRBV6-1
CASTFVRADYNEQFF
TGTGCCAGCACCTTCGTGAGGGCCGACTACAATGAGCAGTTCTTC
>TRBD2|TRBJ2-5|-|TRBV14
CASSQNPGGSRETQYF
TGTGCCAGCAGCCAAAACCCCGGCGGGAGCCGTGAGACCCAGTACTTC
>-|TRBJ2-6|once|TRBV2
CASSDGWGTWTSGTNVLTF
TGTGCCAGCAGTGATGGGTGGGGAACTTGGACCTCTGGGACCAACGTCCTGACTTTC
>-|TRBJ1-2|-|TRBV7-2
CASNGPTNYGYTF
TGTGCCAGCAACGGACCAACTAACTATGGCTACACCTTC
>-|TRBJ1-6|-|TRBV30
CAWRGWNSPLHF
TGTGCCTGGAGGGGCTGGAATTCACCCCTCCACTTT
>TRBD1|TRBJ1-5|once|TRBV6-5
CASSFEGGVGPQHF
TGTGCCAGCAGTTTTGAAGGGGGCGTGGGACCCCAGCATTTT
>TRBD1|TRBJ2-3|-|TRBV12-3/TRBV12-4
CASSRRTGGTDTQYF
TGTGCCAGCAGCCGACGCACAGGGGGCACAGATACGCAGTATTTT
>TRBD2|TRBJ2-7|-|TRBV20-1
CSARPSGRASSSYEQYF
TGCAGTGCTCGCCCTAGCGGGAGGGCGTCGAGCTCCTACGAGCAGTACTTC
>-|TRBJ2-5|-|TRBV20-1
CSVLTGEETQYF
TGCAGTGTGTTGACCGGGGAGGAGACCCAGTACTTC
>-|TRBJ2-5|-|TRBV5-5
CASSRFQEETQYF
TGTGCCAGCAGCAGGTTCCAAGAAGAGACCCAGTACTTC
>TRBD2|TRBJ2-2|-|TRBV29-1
CSGGTSGGATSTGELFF
TGCAGCGGGGGGACTAGCGGGGGGGCAACGAGCACCGGGGAGCTGTTTTTT
>-|TRBJ1-4|-|TRBV2
CASSVGLGTTNEKLFF
TGTGCCAGCAGTGTCGGTCTGGGGACTACTAATGAAAAACTGTTTTTT
>-|TRBJ2-1|few|TRBV20-1
CSSRDPRGNEQFF
TGCAGTTCGAGGGATCCACGAGGCAATGAGCAGTTCTTC
>TRBD1|TRBJ2-1|-|TRBV20-1
CSADAGGVLGNEQFF
TGCAGTGCCGATGCAGGGGGCGTGTTGGGGAATGAGCAGTTCTTC
>-|TRBJ1-5|-|TRBV4-1
CASSRGDGGSNQPQHF
TGCGCCAGCAGCCGTGGGGATGGTGGGAGCAATCAGCCCCAGCATTTT
>-|TRBJ1-1|-|TRBV7-8
CASSAFDHTEAFF
TGTGCCAGCAGCGCATTCGACCACACTGAAGCTTTCTTT
>-|TRBJ2-1|-|TRBV4-2
CASSQDQEREQFF
TGTGCCAGCAGCCAAGATCAGGAGCGGGAGCAGTTCTTC
>TRBD1|TRBJ2-7|-|TRBV5-1
CASTNRDRDSYEQYF
TGCGCCAGCACCAACCGGGACAGGGACTCCTACGAGCAGTACTTC
>TRBD2|TRBJ2-1|-|TRBV3-1
CASSQDRLAGWGEQFF
TGTGCCAGCAGCCAAGATCGCCTAGCGGGGTGGGGTGAGCAGTTCTTC
>-|TRBJ2-1|-|TRBV7-2
CASSYGSAKYNEQFF
TGTGCCAGCAGCTACGGATCAGCTAAGTACAATGAGCAGTTCTTC
>-|TRBJ1-6|-|TRBV6-1
CASSLKPGGMGNSPLHF
TGTGCCAGCAGCCTCAAGCCGGGGGGGATGGGGAATTCACCCCTCCACTTT
>TRBD2|TRBJ2-1|-|TRBV6-6
CASGLAGGRYNEQFF
TGTGCCAGCGGTTTAGCGGGGGGCCGTTACAATGAGCAGTTCTTC
>-|TRBJ2-7|-|TRBV4-2
CASSQERSGNSYEQYF
TGTGCCAGCAGCCAAGAACGAAGCGGCAACTCCTACGAGCAGTACTTC